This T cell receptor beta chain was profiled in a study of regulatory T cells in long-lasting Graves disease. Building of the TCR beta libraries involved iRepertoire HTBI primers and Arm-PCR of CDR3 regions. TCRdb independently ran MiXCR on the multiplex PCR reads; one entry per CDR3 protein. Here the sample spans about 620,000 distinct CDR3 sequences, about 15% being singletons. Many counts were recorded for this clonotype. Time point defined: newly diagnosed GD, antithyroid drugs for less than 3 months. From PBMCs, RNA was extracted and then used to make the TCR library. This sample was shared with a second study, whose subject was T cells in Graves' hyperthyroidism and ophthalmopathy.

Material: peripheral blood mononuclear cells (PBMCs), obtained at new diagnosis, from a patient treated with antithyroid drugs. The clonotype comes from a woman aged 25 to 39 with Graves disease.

CDR3 nucleotide sequence: TGTGCCAGCACCTTGGGGGACAGGGTCTATGGCTACACCTTC. Amino acid sequence: CASTLGDRVYGYTF. V gene TRBV28 combines with J gene TRBJ1-2; TRBD1 matches at 9 bases. This CDR3 comprises 14 residues. Losses at the gene ends were 7 bases for V and 4 bases for J; bases not matched to a gene: 7. The germline V gene has CDR1 MDHEN and CDR2 SYDVKM.